This T cell receptor beta chain was obtained from a study of cytomegalovirus exposure and HLA in healthy donors. The PCR employed 60 Vbeta primers together with 13 Jbeta primers. Profiling relied on immunoSEQ multiplex PCR, and the TCRdb table lists in-frame clones only, not all of them. The sample lists about 97,000 clones; roughly 79% were seen once. For this clone: Its antigen remains unidentified.

The CDR3 is 14 residues long. The ends lost 2 bases at V and 7 bases at J; junction bases unmatched: 4. Per the germline V gene, CDR1 is SQVTM and CDR2 is ANQGSEA. All the people who gave samples were healthy bone marrow donors. The study's findings and limits: In a later analysis, donors in an Asian-associated ancestry cluster reportedly had fewer N-insertions in productive TCRs than the cohort mean.

Input material: PBMCs. The chain carries TRBV29-1 and TRBJ1-4, with 10 bases lining up with TRBD1. The sequence came from a woman in her thirties or forties in good health and CMV-seronegative. CDR3 loop: CSVERRTGGEKLFF. In DNA form, the CDR3 reads TGCAGCGTTGAACGGAGGACAGGGGGTGAAAAACTGTTTTTT.